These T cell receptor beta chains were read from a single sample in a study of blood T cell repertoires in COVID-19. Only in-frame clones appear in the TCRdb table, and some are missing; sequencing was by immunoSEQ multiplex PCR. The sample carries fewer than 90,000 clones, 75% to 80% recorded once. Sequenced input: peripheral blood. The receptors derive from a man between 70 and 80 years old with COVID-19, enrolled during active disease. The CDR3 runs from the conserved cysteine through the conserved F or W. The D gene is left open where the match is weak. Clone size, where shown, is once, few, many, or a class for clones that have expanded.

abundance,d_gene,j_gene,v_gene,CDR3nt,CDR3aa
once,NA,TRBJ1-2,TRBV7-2,TGTGCCAGCAGCCTAACTGGACAGTATGGCTACACCTTC,CASSLTGQYGYTF
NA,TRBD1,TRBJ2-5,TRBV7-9,TGTGCCAGCAGCCCCTCGCCGGGACAGATAATCCAAGAGACCCAGTACTTC,CASSPSPGQIIQETQYF
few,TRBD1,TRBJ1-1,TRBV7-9,TGTGCCAGCAGCTTCTGGACAGGGATGAACACTGAAGCTTTCTTT,CASSFWTGMNTEAFF
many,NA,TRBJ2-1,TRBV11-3,TGTGCCAGCAGCCTATCCTACAATGAGCAGTTCTTC,CASSLSYNEQFF
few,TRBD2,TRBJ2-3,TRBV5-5,TGTGCCAGCAGCTTGTCGGGACTAGCCTCAGATACGCAGTATTTT,CASSLSGLASDTQYF
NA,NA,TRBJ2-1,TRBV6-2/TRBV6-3,TGTGCCAGCAGTTCCGGACCAGGGCGAGACAATGAGCAGTTCTTC,CASSSGPGRDNEQFF
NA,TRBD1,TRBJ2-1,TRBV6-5,TGTGCCAGCACCCGGGACAGGGCGTTTAGTACTGAGCAGTTCTTC,CASTRDRAFSTEQFF
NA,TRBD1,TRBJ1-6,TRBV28,TGTGCCAGTGGACAGGGGGATTCACCCCTCCACTTT,CASGQGDSPLHF
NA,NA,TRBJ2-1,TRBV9,TGTGCCAGCAGCCCAGAGGGACTCCCCCGCCATGAGCAGTTCTTC,CASSPEGLPRHEQFF
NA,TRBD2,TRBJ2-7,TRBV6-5,TGTGCCAGCAGTACCGCGGGGGGTGGGGCCTACGAGCAGTACTTC,CASSTAGGGAYEQYF
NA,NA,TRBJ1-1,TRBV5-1,TGCGCCAGCAGCTTGCATCCAGGGTGGGAAGCTTTCTTT,CASSLHPGWEAFF
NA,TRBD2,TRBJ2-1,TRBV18,TGTGCCAGCTCACACACTAGCGCCTACAATGAGCAGTTCTTC,CASSHTSAYNEQFF
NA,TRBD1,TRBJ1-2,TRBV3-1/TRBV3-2,TGTGCCAGCAGCCGCGGACAGGGCGATGGCTACACCTTC,CASSRGQGDGYTF
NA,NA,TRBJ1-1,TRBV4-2,TGTGCCAGCAGCCAACGGTCCGGGGGGACTGAAGCTTTCTTT,CASSQRSGGTEAFF
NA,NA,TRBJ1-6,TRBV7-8,TGTGCCAGCAGCTTAGAGGGGGACTCACCCCTCCACTTT,CASSLEGDSPLHF
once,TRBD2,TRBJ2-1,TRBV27,TGTGCCACTAGACGAGGGCGGGAGGCGGGGAATGAGCAGTTCTTC,CATRRGREAGNEQFF
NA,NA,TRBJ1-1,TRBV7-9,TGTGCCATCGGGCGGGGGGCGCGGTCCACTGAAGCTTTCTTT,CAIGRGARSTEAFF
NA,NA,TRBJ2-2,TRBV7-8,TGTGCCAGCAGCTTCCTAACAGGGAACACCGGGGAGCTGTTTTTT,CASSFLTGNTGELFF
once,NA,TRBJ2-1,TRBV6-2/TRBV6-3,TGTGCCAGCAGTTACCCATCACAGGTCTTAGCCGTCTACAATGAGCAGTTCTTC,CASSYPSQVLAVYNEQFF
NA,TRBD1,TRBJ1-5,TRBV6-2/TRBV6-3,TGTGCCAGCAGTTACTCGATAGGTTCGACAGGGCAATTGGATCAGCCCCAGCATTTT,CASSYSIGSTGQLDQPQHF
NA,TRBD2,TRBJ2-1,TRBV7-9,TGTGCCAGCAGCTTTTCCCTAGCGGGCTACAATGAGCAGTTCTTC,CASSFSLAGYNEQFF
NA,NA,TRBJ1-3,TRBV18,TGTGCCAGCTCACAGGGGAACTCTGGAAACACCATATATTTT,CASSQGNSGNTIYF
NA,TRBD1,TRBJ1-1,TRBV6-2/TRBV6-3,TGTGCCAGCAGTCTTTCCGGGACAGGTAATAAGATTTTCTTT,CASSLSGTGNKIFF
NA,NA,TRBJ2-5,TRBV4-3,TGCGCCAGCAGCCAAGATTTAGGGGGATCGAGGGAGACCCAGTACTTC,CASSQDLGGSRETQYF
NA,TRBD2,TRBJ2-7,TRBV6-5,TGTGCCAGCAGTAAACTAGCGGGAGAAGGCGAGCAGTACTTC,CASSKLAGEGEQYF
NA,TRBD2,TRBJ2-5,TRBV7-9,TGTGCCAGCGCGAGGACTAGCGGGAACCAAGAGACCCAGTACTTC,CASARTSGNQETQYF
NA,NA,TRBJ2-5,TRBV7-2,TGTGCCAGCAGCCCAGGAGGCGGGGAGCGTGAGACCCAGTACTTC,CASSPGGGERETQYF
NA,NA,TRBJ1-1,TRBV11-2,TGTGCCAGCAGCCTAGATCTCCTTTCTTACACTGAAGCTTTCTTT,CASSLDLLSYTEAFF
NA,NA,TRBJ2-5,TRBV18,TGTGCCAGCTCACCACCCCCGTCGTACCAAGAGACCCAGTACTTC,CASSPPPSYQETQYF
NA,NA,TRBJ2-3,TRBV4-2,TGTGCCAGCAGGGGCGCGGGGGATACGCAGTATTTT,CASRGAGDTQYF
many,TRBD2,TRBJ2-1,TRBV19,TGTGCCAGTAGTATAGACCTAGCGGGTCACAATGAGCAGTTCTTC,CASSIDLAGHNEQFF
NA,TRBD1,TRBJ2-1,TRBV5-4,TGTGCCAGCAACGAAAAGGACAGGGTCTCGTATGAGCAGTTCTTC,CASNEKDRVSYEQFF
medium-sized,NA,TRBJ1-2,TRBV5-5,TGTGCCAGCAGCTTGGTGGTGGGGGAGGGGTATGGCTACACCTTC,CASSLVVGEGYGYTF
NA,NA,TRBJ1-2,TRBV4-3,TGCGCCAGCAGCCAAGATCGGGGGGCGGGTTATGGCTACACCTTC,CASSQDRGAGYGYTF
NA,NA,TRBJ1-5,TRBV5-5,TGTGCCAGCAGCTTGGAGGGGGTTGGCAATCAGCCCCAGCATTTT,CASSLEGVGNQPQHF
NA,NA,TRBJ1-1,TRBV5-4,TGTGCCAGCAGCTTGGGGTTTCAGGTGAACACTGAAGCTTTCTTT,CASSLGFQVNTEAFF
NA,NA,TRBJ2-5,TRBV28,TGTGCCAGCACTGTTTCTCAAGAGACCCAGTACTTC,CASTVSQETQYF
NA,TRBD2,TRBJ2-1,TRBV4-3,TGCGCCAGCAGCCTGAATAGCGGGGGGGCAGACTACAATGAGCAGTTCTTC,CASSLNSGGADYNEQFF
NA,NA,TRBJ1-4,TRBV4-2,TGTGCCAGCAGCCAGCTTGGACAGACAAGAAATCGGAAACTGTTTTTT,CASSQLGQTRNRKLFF
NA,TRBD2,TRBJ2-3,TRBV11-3,TGTGCCAGCAGCCCGGTGGCTAGCGGAACCACAGATACGCAGTATTTT,CASSPVASGTTDTQYF
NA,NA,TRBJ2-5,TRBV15,TGTGCCACCAGCAGGGACAGTCAAGAGACCCAGTACTTC,CATSRDSQETQYF
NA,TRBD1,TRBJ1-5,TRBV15,TGTGCCACCGAGCAGGGGGTTAATCAGCCCCAGCATTTT,CATEQGVNQPQHF
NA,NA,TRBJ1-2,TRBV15,TGTGCCACCAGCGGTCTCGGGGGGCGAGATGGCTACACCTTC,CATSGLGGRDGYTF
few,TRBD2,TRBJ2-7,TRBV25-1,TGTGCCAGCAGGGCAACGGGGGGGCCTATTTACGAGCAGTACTTC,CASRATGGPIYEQYF
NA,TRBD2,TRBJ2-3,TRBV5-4,TGTGCCAGCAGCTTCGGGGGGAACACAGATACGCAGTATTTT,CASSFGGNTDTQYF
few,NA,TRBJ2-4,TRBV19,TGTGCCAGTACCCTAAGAGCCCCCGGGGTAGACATTCAGTACTTC,CASTLRAPGVDIQYF
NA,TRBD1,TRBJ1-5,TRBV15,TGTGCCACCAGCAGACGAACTACAGGGACAGTAAATCAGCCCCAGCATTTT,CATSRRTTGTVNQPQHF
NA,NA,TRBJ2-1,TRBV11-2,TGTGCCAGCAGCCCTGCGTTGGGACTCTCCTACAATGAGCAGTTCTTC,CASSPALGLSYNEQFF
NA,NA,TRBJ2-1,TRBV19,TGTGCCAGTAGTATAGAGGGCAGGGGATCCTACAATGAGCAGTTCTTC,CASSIEGRGSYNEQFF
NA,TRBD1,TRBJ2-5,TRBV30,TGTGCCTGGACAGGACAGGGCGGCGAGACCCAGTACTTC,CAWTGQGGETQYF
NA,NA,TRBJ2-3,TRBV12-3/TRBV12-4,TGTGCCAGCAAAGAGCGGCTCACAGATACGCAGTATTTT,CASKERLTDTQYF
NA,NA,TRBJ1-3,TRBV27,TGTGCCAGCAGTGGGAGAGGGGGCTCTGGAAACACCATATATTTT,CASSGRGGSGNTIYF
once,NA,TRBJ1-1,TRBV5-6,TGTGCCAGCAGCTTGGCTTTTACTGAAGCTTTCTTT,CASSLAFTEAFF
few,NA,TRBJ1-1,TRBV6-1,TGTGCCAGCGGGGAGGTGAACACTGAAGCTTTCTTT,CASGEVNTEAFF
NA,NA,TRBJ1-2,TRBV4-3,TGCGCCAGCAGCCAGGACATAGGGACACCGTGGAGTGGCTACACCTTC,CASSQDIGTPWSGYTF
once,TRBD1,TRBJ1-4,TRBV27,TGTGCCAGCAGTTCACCATCCCCAGGGGGCTCTTCTAATGAAAAACTGTTTTTT,CASSSPSPGGSSNEKLFF
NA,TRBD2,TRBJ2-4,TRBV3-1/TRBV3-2,TGTGCCAGCAGCCAAGATAATCGAATGGGAGGGGAGAGTAAAAACATTCAGTACTTC,CASSQDNRMGGESKNIQYF
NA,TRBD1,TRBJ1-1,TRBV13,TGTGCCAGCAGCGCCCTTTGGGACAGCAACACTGAAGCTTTCTTT,CASSALWDSNTEAFF
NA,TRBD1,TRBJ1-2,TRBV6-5,TGTGCCAGCAGCGGGACAGTCGCTAACTATGGCTACACCTTC,CASSGTVANYGYTF
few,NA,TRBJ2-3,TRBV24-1,TGTGCCACCAGTGATTGGACAGCCGCTAGCACAGATACGCAGTATTTT,CATSDWTAASTDTQYF